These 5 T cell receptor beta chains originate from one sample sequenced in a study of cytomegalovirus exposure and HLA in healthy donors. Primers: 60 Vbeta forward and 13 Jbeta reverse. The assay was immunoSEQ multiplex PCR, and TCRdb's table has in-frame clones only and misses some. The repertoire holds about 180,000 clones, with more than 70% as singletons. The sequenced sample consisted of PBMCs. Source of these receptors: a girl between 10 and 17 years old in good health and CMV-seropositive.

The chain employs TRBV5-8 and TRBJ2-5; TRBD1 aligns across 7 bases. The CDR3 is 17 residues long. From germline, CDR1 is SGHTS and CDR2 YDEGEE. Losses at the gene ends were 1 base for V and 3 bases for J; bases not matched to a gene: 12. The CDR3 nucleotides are TGTGCCAGCAGCTTGCTTCCCCCCGGGACAGCAGAAGAGACCCAGTACTTC. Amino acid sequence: CASSLLPPGTAEETQYF.

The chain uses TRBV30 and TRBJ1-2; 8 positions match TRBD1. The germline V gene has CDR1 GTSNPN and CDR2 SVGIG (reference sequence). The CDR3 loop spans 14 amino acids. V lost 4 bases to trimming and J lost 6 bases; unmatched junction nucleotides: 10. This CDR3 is CAWIPSTTGDGYTF. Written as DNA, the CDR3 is TGTGCCTGGATCCCCTCCACGACAGGGGATGGCTACACCTTC.

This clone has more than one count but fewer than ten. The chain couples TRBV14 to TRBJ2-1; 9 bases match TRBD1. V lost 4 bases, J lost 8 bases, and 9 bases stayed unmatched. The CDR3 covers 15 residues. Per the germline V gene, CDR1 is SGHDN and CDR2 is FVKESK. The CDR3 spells CASSLQGARYYEQFF. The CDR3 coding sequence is TGTGCCAGCAGCCTACAGGGGGCGCGTTACTATGAGCAGTTCTTC.

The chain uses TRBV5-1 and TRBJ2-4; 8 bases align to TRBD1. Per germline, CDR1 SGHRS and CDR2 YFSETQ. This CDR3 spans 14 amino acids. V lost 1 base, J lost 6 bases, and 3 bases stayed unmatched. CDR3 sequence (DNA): TGCGCCAGCAGCTTGTCCGGGACAGGAAACATTCAGTACTTC. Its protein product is CASSLSGTGNIQYF.

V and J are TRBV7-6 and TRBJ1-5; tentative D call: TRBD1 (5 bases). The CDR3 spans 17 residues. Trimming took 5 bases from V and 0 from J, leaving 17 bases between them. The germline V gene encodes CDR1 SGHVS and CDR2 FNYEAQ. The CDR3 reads CASSPSAGLYSNQPQHF. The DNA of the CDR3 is TGTGCCAGCAGCCCCTCGGCAGGGCTTTATAGCAATCAGCCCCAGCATTTT.